Listed below are T cell receptor beta chains from one sample, sequenced in a study of T cells in Graves' hyperthyroidism and ophthalmopathy. A single record per CDR3 protein comes from TCRdb applying MiXCR to the multiplex PCR reads. The sample lists roughly 510,000 distinct CDR3 sequences; around 20% were seen once. The sequencing sample was made of blood. These receptors all stem from a man younger than 30 with Graves' hyperthyroidism. The CDR3 runs from the conserved cysteine through the conserved F or W. The D gene is left open where the match is weak. Size values are once, few and many counts, or a class for expanded clones, and some rows have none.

J gene,D gene,clone size,V gene,CDR3 protein,CDR3 DNA
TRBJ1-1,NA,many,TRBV19,CASSIADSRTNTEAFF,TGTGCCAGTAGTATTGCGGACAGCAGGACGAACACTGAAGCTTTCTTT
TRBJ2-2,TRBD1,many,TRBV24-1,CATGDRVTGELFF,TGTGCCACCGGGGACAGGGTAACCGGGGAGCTGTTTTTT
TRBJ2-7,NA,NA,TRBV7-9,CASSPQDF,TGTGCCAGCAGCCCACAAGACTTC
TRBJ1-1,TRBD1,NA,TRBV20-1,CSASRTGSTEAFF,TGCAGTGCTTCGAGGACAGGATCTACTGAAGCTTTCTTT
TRBJ1-1,NA,few,TRBV20-1,CSARGPPGGTEAFF,TGCAGTGCTAGAGGGCCCCCGGGGGGGACTGAAGCTTTCTTT
TRBJ1-1,NA,NA,TRBV6-1,CALRGYGSTEAFF,TGTGCCTTAAGGGGATACGGTAGCACTGAAGCTTTCTTT
TRBJ1-3,NA,many,TRBV12-5,CASGDSTGNTIYF,TGTGCTAGTGGCGACAGTACTGGAAACACCATATATTTT
TRBJ1-1,TRBD1,once,TRBV3-1,CASSSRTGAVNTEAFF,TGTGCCAGCAGCTCCCGGACAGGGGCCGTGAACACTGAAGCTTTCTTT
TRBJ1-2,NA,NA,TRBV14,CASSPPSNVYGYTF,TGTGCCAGCAGCCCGCCTTCAAACGTCTATGGCTACACCTTC
TRBJ2-5,NA,many,TRBV19,CASSFGAGKTQYF,NA
TRBJ1-2,NA,NA,TRBV4-1,CASSQDWRSTYYGYTF,TGCGCCAGCAGCCAAGACTGGCGGAGCACCTACTATGGCTACACCTTC
TRBJ2-5,TRBD2,many,TRBV13,CASSWEGMETQYF,TGTGCCAGCAGCTGGGAGGGGATGGAGACCCAGTACTTC
TRBJ1-1,NA,few,TRBV6-1,CASRISMNTEAFF,TGTGCCAGCAGGATCAGTATGAACACTGAAGCTTTCTTT
TRBJ2-7,TRBD1,NA,TRBV20-1,CSARGGTGADEQYF,TGCAGTGCTAGAGGGGGGACAGGGGCCGACGAGCAGTACTTC
TRBJ2-5,TRBD1,NA,TRBV7-2,CASSPVGAGGWETQYF,TGTGCCAGCAGCCCTGTCGGGGCAGGGGGATGGGAGACCCAGTACTTC
TRBJ2-7,NA,many,TRBV6-5,CASRKGKGQGYEQYF,TGTGCCAGTCGAAAGGGGAAAGGGCAAGGCTACGAGCAGTACTTC
TRBJ1-2,TRBD1,NA,TRBV20-1,CSARLGQGYGYTF,TGCAGTGCTCGACTGGGACAGGGTTATGGCTACACCTTC
TRBJ1-2,NA,many,TRBV6-2/TRBV6-3,CASGPYVGGDGYTF,TGTGCCAGCGGACCCTACGTAGGAGGCGATGGCTACACCTTC
TRBJ1-2,NA,many,TRBV5-1,CASSSDLQVPRYGYTF,TGCGCCAGCAGCTCCGACCTCCAGGTTCCCCGCTATGGCTACACCTTC
TRBJ2-2,TRBD1,NA,TRBV27,CASSTGDSIGELFF,TGTGCCAGCTCGACAGGGGATTCGATCGGGGAGCTGTTTTTT
TRBJ2-2,NA,NA,TRBV6-2/TRBV6-3,CASSRNIGELFF,TGTGCCAGCAGTCGAAACATCGGGGAGCTGTTTTTT
TRBJ2-4,NA,NA,TRBV12-3/TRBV12-4,CASSFGPRGGIKYF,TGTGCCAGCAGTTTCGGACCCAGGGGGGGCATTAAGTACTTC
TRBJ1-1,NA,many,TRBV24-1,CATSRGDTEAFF,TGTGCCACCAGCCGGGGAGACACTGAAGCTTTCTTT
TRBJ2-7,TRBD2,many,TRBV15,CATKRGEETTYEQYF,TGTGCCACCAAGCGGGGTGAGGAGACCACTTACGAGCAGTACTTC
TRBJ2-7,NA,many,TRBV2,CASGGGGGYEQYF,TGTGCCAGCGGAGGGGGGGGCGGGTACGAGCAGTACTTC
TRBJ1-2,NA,few,TRBV28,CASKGFNYGYTF,TGTGCCAGCAAAGGGTTTAACTATGGCTACACCTTC
TRBJ1-5,NA,NA,TRBV27,CASRPTEFYNQPQHF,TGTGCCAGCAGACCCACAGAATTCTACAATCAGCCCCAGCATTTT
TRBJ1-2,NA,many,TRBV19,CASTPRADYGYTF,TGTGCCAGTACCCCCCGGGCGGACTATGGCTACACCTTC
TRBJ2-7,NA,many,TRBV27,CASSLSGSHYEQYF,TGTGCCAGCAGTTTATCCGGCAGTCACTACGAGCAGTACTTC
TRBJ1-2,NA,NA,TRBV6-2/TRBV6-3,CASSPNLATGYTF,TGTGCCAGCAGCCCAAATTTAGCTACGGGCTACACCTTC
TRBJ2-5,NA,NA,TRBV4-1,CASSQDILKAETQYF,TGCGCCAGCAGCCAAGATATCCTAAAGGCAGAGACCCAGTACTTC
TRBJ2-5,NA,many,TRBV6-1,CASSPRVGPETQYF,TGTGCCAGCAGTCCACGGGTCGGCCCAGAGACCCAGTACTTC
TRBJ1-2,NA,NA,TRBV28,CASSASRGYTF,TGTGCCAGCAGCGCCAGTCGTGGCTACACCTTC
TRBJ2-5,NA,many,TRBV6-5,CASSYSTRDQETQYF,TGTGCCAGCAGTTACTCGACCCGAGACCAAGAGACCCAGTACTTC
TRBJ1-1,NA,many,TRBV18,CASSREFSNTEAFF,TGTGCCAGCTCACGGGAGTTTTCGAACACTGAAGCTTTCTTT
TRBJ2-7,NA,many,TRBV5-1,CASSFDLAYEQYF,TGCGCCAGCAGCTTTGACTTGGCCTACGAGCAGTACTTC
TRBJ2-7,TRBD1,NA,TRBV11-1,CASSPRGTEFSSYEQYF,TGTGCCAGCAGCCCGAGGGGGACAGAATTTAGTTCCTACGAGCAGTACTTC
TRBJ1-2,NA,few,TRBV18,CASSPFGSRSFNYGYTF,TGTGCCAGCTCACCATTTGGGTCCCGCTCTTTTAACTATGGCTACACCTTC
TRBJ2-6,NA,NA,TRBV11-2,CASSHADTQSGANVLTF,TGTGCCAGCAGCCACGCGGACACGCAATCTGGGGCCAACGTCCTGACTTTC
TRBJ2-5,NA,many,TRBV28,CASSPPMGATTQETQYF,TGTGCCAGCAGTCCGCCTATGGGGGCCACCACACAAGAGACCCAGTACTTC
TRBJ1-2,NA,NA,TRBV30,CACPPFTYGDGYTF,TGTGCCTGCCCACCGTTTACTTATGGGGATGGCTACACCTTC
TRBJ1-1,NA,NA,TRBV20-1,CSARGGTEAFF,TGCAGTGCTAGGGGGGGCACTGAAGCTTTCTTT
TRBJ2-7,TRBD1,many,TRBV28,CASRQGDISYEQYF,TGTGCCAGCAGGCAGGGGGACATCTCTTACGAGCAGTACTTC
TRBJ2-5,TRBD1,many,TRBV12-3/TRBV12-4,CASSLPFWTGNSETQYF,TGTGCCAGCAGTTTACCGTTTTGGACAGGGAATAGTGAGACCCAGTACTTC
TRBJ1-1,NA,NA,TRBV19,CASSIAGVTEAFF,TGTGCCAGTAGTATAGCAGGGGTCACTGAAGCTTTCTTT
TRBJ2-5,TRBD1,NA,TRBV24-1,CATSDLGPTGSQETQYF,TGTGCCACCAGTGATTTGGGTCCGACAGGGTCCCAAGAGACCCAGTACTTC
TRBJ2-7,NA,few,TRBV3-1,CASSQEVSSSYEQYF,TGTGCCAGCAGCCAAGAAGTGTCCAGTTCCTACGAGCAGTACTTC
TRBJ1-2,NA,once,TRBV19,CASGLTNYGYTF,TGTGCCAGCGGACTGACTAACTATGGCTACACCTTC
TRBJ2-7,NA,NA,TRBV27,CAIKRLQSYEQYF,TGTGCCATCAAACGGCTCCAGTCCTACGAGCAGTACTTC
TRBJ2-4,TRBD1,many,TRBV6-2/TRBV6-3,CASSPRGQAKNIQYF,TGTGCCAGCAGCCCCAGGGGACAGGCCAAAAACATTCAGTACTTC
TRBJ2-7,NA,NA,TRBV28,CASGRGPPLGYEQYF,TGTGCCAGCGGCCGGGGTCCGCCCCTAGGGTACGAGCAGTACTTC